Presented here are 26 T cell receptor beta chains from one specimen sequenced in a study of beta chain features in type 1 diabetes. These receptors have no identified antigens. What was sequenced were expressed TCRB transcripts, since all of the isolated RNA had been reverse transcribed. Here immunoSEQ multiplex PCR was the method, and the copy in TCRdb shows in-frame clones only, minus some. The sample has 130,000 or so clones, about 18% seen once. Findings and limits, study-wide: Within each of all four CD4+ subsets, Type 1 diabetes patients had TCRB CDR3s that were moderately but significantly shorter.

Sample: central memory CD4+ T cells from blood. The receptor source for this set is a man younger than 30 with type 1 diabetes.

Written as DNA, the CDR3 is TGTGCCAGCAGCAGAACAGGGGAGCAACACAATGAGCAGTTCTTC. Translation: CASSRTGEQHNEQFF. The V call is TRBV7-2, the J call TRBJ2-1, with 7 bases lining up with TRBD1. The CDR3 totals 15 residues. The germline V gene encodes CDR1 SGHTA and CDR2 FQGNSA. J was trimmed by 5 bases and V by 5 bases; bases with no gene match: 9.

This clone appeared a few times. The chain carries TRBV11-2 and TRBJ2-1; D is perhaps TRBD2 (6 bases). In germline, CDR1 is SGHAT, CDR2 FQNNGV. The CDR3 contains 14 residues. Trimming shortened V by 5 bases and J by 12 bases, and 20 bases separated the two germline ends. The CDR3 DNA reads as TGTGCCAGCAGCCCAAGCGCGCGGGGTGGGTGGCAGTTCTTC. Protein sequence: CASSPSARGGWQFF.

This clone was found many times. J is TRBJ2-3 and V is TRBV2; D is uncertain. With 4 bases removed from V and 5 bases from J, the gap between germline ends came to 10 bases. The CDR3 extends over 13 amino acids. Germline V gene data show CDR1 as SNHLY and CDR2 as FYNNEI. The CDR3 DNA follows: TGTGCCAGCAGTGCGAGAGGAATAGATACGCAGTATTTT. Protein sequence: CASSARGIDTQYF.

CDR3 bases: TGTGCCAGTAGGGGACCTTGGAGTGGCTACACCTTC. The encoded protein is CASRGPWSGYTF. The chain carries TRBV19 and TRBJ1-2; possible D gene TRBD1, 5 bases. The CDR3 contains 12 residues. V lost 6 bases, J lost 7 bases, and 12 bases lay in between. Germline V gene sequence: CDR1 LNHDA, CDR2 SQIVND (reference sequence).

This chain uses TRBV19 with TRBJ2-7; D possibly corresponds to TRBD1 (5 bases). In germline, CDR1 is LNHDA, CDR2 SQIVND (reference sequence). V was pared by 7 bases and J by 1 base, with 14 bases between. This CDR3 has 14 residues. The CDR3 reads CASKEQAVSYEQYF. The CDR3, as DNA: TGTGCCAGTAAAGAACAGGCGGTATCCTACGAGCAGTACTTC.

The DNA for the CDR3 is TGTGCCAGCAGCCAAGACGGGGACTATGGCTACACCTTC. Its protein is CASSQDGDYGYTF. This chain joins TRBV4-2 and TRBJ1-2, with no clear D. Germline V gene data show CDR1 as LGHNA and CDR2 as YNFKEQ. The CDR3 has 13 amino acids. The germline V and J ends were trimmed by 0 bases and 3 bases, with 5 bases remaining between them.

This clone came up a few times. The chain couples TRBV5-1 to TRBJ2-4; 14 positions agree with TRBD2. Germline CDR1 is SGHRS and CDR2 is YFSETQ. The CDR3 is made up of 15 amino acids. V was pared by 2 bases and J by 8 bases, with 3 bases of the junction left unmatched. CDR3 protein: CASSFGTSGSDIQYF. The CDR3 DNA reads TGCGCCAGCAGCTTTGGGACTAGCGGGAGTGACATTCAGTACTTC.

This chain uses TRBV5-4 with TRBJ2-2; D uncertain. The CDR3 loop spans 12 amino acids. Trimming took off 5 bases at V and 5 bases at J, with 7 bases between the two ends. From germline, CDR1 is SGHNT and CDR2 YYREEE (reference sequence). The CDR3 region is CASSIGTGELFF. The CDR3 DNA is TGTGCCAGCAGTATAGGAACCGGGGAGCTGTTTTTT.

The CDR3 nucleotides read TGCAGCGTCGTTCAGGGGAGAGGGAACATTCAGTACTTC. It yields the protein CSVVQGRGNIQYF. The V call is TRBV29-1, the J call TRBJ2-4, with a tentative D call TRBD1 (6 bases). V lost 6 bases and J 7 bases, leaving 16 bases between the germline ends. Germline CDR1 reads SQVTM; CDR2 reads ANQGSEA. This CDR3 region has 13 residues.

This clone was found many times. J is TRBJ2-1 and V is TRBV18, with D perhaps matching TRBD1 (6 bases). Germline assignment: CDR1 KGHSH and CDR2 LQKENI. The CDR3 has 16 residues. With 0 bases removed from V and 5 bases from J, the gap between germline ends came to 14 bases. The CDR3 DNA sequence: TGTGCCAGCTCACCACCGGAGACAGGAGGTGACAATGAGCAGTTCTTC. Its protein product is CASSPPETGGDNEQFF.

The chain links TRBV7-2 to TRBJ1-5; D remains unclear. Per germline, CDR1 SGHTA and CDR2 FQGNSA. V was shortened by 4 bases and J by 0 bases, with 1 base between the two germline ends. The CDR3 length is 12 residues. CDR3 amino acids: CASSYSNQPQHF. The CDR3, as DNA: TGTGCCAGCAGCTATAGCAATCAGCCCCAGCATTTT.

This chain joins TRBV15 and TRBJ1-2; D might be TRBD1 (6 bases). This CDR3 comprises 15 residues. V was cut by 0 bases and J by 4 bases, with 12 bases left in between. Germline V CDR1 and CDR2: LNHNV, YYDKDF (reference sequence). CDR3 sequence: CATSRDQQGSYGYTF. In DNA, the CDR3 is TGTGCCACCAGCAGAGATCAGCAGGGGAGCTATGGCTACACCTTC.

This clone has just a few counts. The chain links TRBV14 to TRBJ2-3; tentative D call: TRBD1 (6 bases). The CDR3 has 16 amino acids. Trimming took 6 bases from V and 0 from J, leaving 16 bases between them. Germline assignment: CDR1 SGHDN and CDR2 FVKESK. Written as DNA, the CDR3 is TGTGCCAGCAGACGGACGACGGGGACAAGCACAGATACGCAGTATTTT. Protein product: CASRRTTGTSTDTQYF.

V is TRBV27 and J is TRBJ2-7, with TRBD1 identical over 7 bases. CDR1 MNHEY and CDR2 SMNVEV come from the germline V gene (reference sequence). The CDR3 loop spans 16 amino acids. V trimming: 5 bases; J trimming: 2 bases; junction bases outside the gene matches: 12. CDR3 sequence (DNA): TGTGCCAGCAGTCTACAACCGACAGGGATAACCTACGAGCAGTACTTC. It yields the protein CASSLQPTGITYEQYF.

The chain carries TRBV7-9 and TRBJ2-1, with a tentative D call TRBD1 (5 bases). The V gene lost 5 bases and the J gene lost 4 bases, with 12 bases spanning the gap. This CDR3 spans 14 amino acids. Germline V CDR1 and CDR2: SEHNR, FQNEAQ (reference sequence). CDR3 amino acids: CASSPIQGYNEQFF. Here the CDR3 DNA reads TGTGCCAGCAGCCCTATTCAGGGTTACAATGAGCAGTTCTTC.

V gene TRBV7-9 combines with J gene TRBJ1-4; a weak D match, TRBD1 (5 bases). The V end lost 6 bases, the J end lost 8 bases, and 7 bases lay between the germline ends. Looked up from germline, CDR1 is SEHNR and CDR2 is FQNEAQ (reference sequence). The CDR3 consists of 11 residues. In DNA form, the CDR3 reads TGTGCCAGCAGACAGGAGGAAAAACTGTTTTTT. As protein: CASRQEEKLFF.

The CDR3 region is CASSRGLAGNNEQFF. CDR3 nucleotide sequence: TGTGCCAGCAGCCGGGGGCTAGCGGGCAACAATGAGCAGTTCTTC. The V and J genes are TRBV14 and TRBJ2-1, with 8 nucleotides matching TRBD2. With 4 bases clipped from V and 5 bases from J, the junction kept 7 bases outside the gene matches. The CDR3 extends over 15 amino acids. Germline V gene data show CDR1 as SGHDN and CDR2 as FVKESK.

CDR3 loop: CASSADKGAQYF. DNA of the CDR3: TGTGCCAGTAGTGCCGATAAAGGGGCCCAGTACTTC. The chain has TRBV19 and TRBJ2-5; TRBD1 might be the D (5 bases). The V end was cut by 5 bases, the J end by 9 bases, with 13 bases between. The V gene's germline CDR1 is LNHDA and CDR2 SQIVND (reference sequence). The length of the CDR3 is 12 residues.

In this sample, this clone turned up a few times. The CDR3 loop is CASSGSGNQPQHF. Written as DNA, the CDR3 is TGTGCCAGCAGTGGCAGCGGCAATCAGCCCCAGCATTTT. V gene TRBV2 combines with J gene TRBJ1-5; the D is unclear. Trimming removed 4 bases from V and 2 bases from J, with 6 bases in between. The germline CDR1 and CDR2 sequences are SNHLY and FYNNEI. This CDR3 comprises 13 residues.

The gene calls are TRBV29-1 and TRBJ2-3; 7 bases align to TRBD1. The CDR3 length is 15 residues. CDR1 SQVTM and CDR2 ANQGSEA come from the germline V gene. The V gene end was trimmed by 6 bases and the J gene end by 3 bases; junction bases not matched to a gene: 12. The CDR3 here is CSVAGQDVLTDTQYF. The DNA of the CDR3 is TGCAGCGTAGCCGGACAGGACGTGTTAACAGATACGCAGTATTTT.

With regard to this clone: The sample has other DNA sequences that encode this CDR3 too. J is TRBJ2-7 and V is TRBV29-1, with TRBD2 matching over 7 bases. This CDR3 has 14 amino acids. Germline loops: CDR1 SQVTM, CDR2 ANQGSEA. V lost 7 bases to trimming and J lost 2 bases; unmatched junction nucleotides: 11. CDR3 protein: CSAGRPGGTYEQYF. The CDR3 DNA reads as TGCAGCGCCGGCAGACCGGGAGGTACCTACGAGCAGTACTTC.

This clone appeared a few times. This chain connects TRBV30 to TRBJ1-1; maybe TRBD1 (5 bases). The V end lost 2 bases, the J end lost 4 bases, and 11 bases lay between the germline ends. This CDR3 comprises 13 residues. Germline CDR1 and CDR2: GTSNPN and SVGIG (reference sequence). The CDR3 region has the DNA TGTGCCTGGAGTATACAGGTGGGCACTGAAGCTTTCTTT. It yields the protein CAWSIQVGTEAFF.

This clone was counted only a few times. The V call is TRBV29-1, the J call TRBJ2-5; D unresolved. The CDR3 is made up of 12 amino acids. V lost 4 bases and J 2 bases, leaving 8 bases between the germline ends. Germline CDR1 is SQVTM and CDR2 is ANQGSEA. The CDR3: CSVGAEQETQYF. DNA for the CDR3: TGCAGCGTTGGGGCAGAGCAAGAGACCCAGTACTTC.

The rearrangement joins TRBV7-2 to TRBJ2-1; 10 bases line up with TRBD2. Germline CDR1 SGHTA, CDR2 FQGNSA. Germline trimming cut 5 bases from V and 0 bases from J; bases unmatched to any gene: 10. The CDR3 totals 18 residues. The CDR3 region has the DNA TGTGCCAGCAGCCCCGATTCTAGCGGGGGAAGCTCCTACAATGAGCAGTTCTTC. Its protein is CASSPDSSGGSSYNEQFF.

This clone was seen only a few times. The V gene is TRBV7-2, the J gene TRBJ1-2; D is unclear. V gave up 1 base and J gave up 3 bases, with 9 bases separating them. Germline CDR1 and CDR2: SGHTA and FQGNSA. This CDR3 has 14 residues. CDR3 nucleotides: TGTGCCAGCAGCTTAGACTTGAACGACTATGGCTACACCTTC. Its protein is CASSLDLNDYGYTF.

The J gene is TRBJ2-1, the V gene TRBV30; 8 nucleotides line up with TRBD1. V was clipped by 4 bases and J by 4 bases; unmatched bases: 9. Per the germline V gene, CDR1 is GTSNPN and CDR2 is SVGIG (reference sequence). The CDR3 runs 15 residues. The CDR3 sequence is CAWTSDRGGYNEQFF. The CDR3 nucleotides are TGTGCCTGGACTTCCGACAGGGGAGGATACAATGAGCAGTTCTTC.